The 25 T cell receptor beta chains reported below all come from one sample, sequenced in a study of blood T cell repertoires in COVID-19. Data came from immunoSEQ multiplex PCR; TCRdb stores just in-frame clones and leaves some out. The data contain some 380,000 clones, around 87% of them singletons. Sequencing used PBMCs or T cells enriched from blood (not recorded which). The receptors originated from a man between 25 and 39 years old who had recovered from COVID-19.

This clone has just one count. The chain has TRBV7-9 and TRBJ2-7; a possible D gene is TRBD2 (5 bases). Germline CDR1 reads SEHNR; CDR2 reads FQNEAQ (reference sequence). Trimming cost V 1 base and J 7 bases, with 11 bases left between them. This CDR3 is built from 13 residues. CDR3 protein: CASSLGGLQEQYF. DNA for the CDR3: TGTGCCAGCAGCTTAGGCGGGCTTCAGGAGCAGTACTTC.

The rearrangement joins TRBV12-5 to TRBJ1-2; tentatively, D is TRBD1 (6 bases). V lost 4 bases and J lost 4, with 22 bases in between. The CDR3 spans 17 residues. Germline V lookup: CDR1 LGHNT, CDR2 FRNRAP. The CDR3 here is CASGSDRQTGISYGYTF. The CDR3 DNA follows: TGTGCTAGTGGTTCCGACCGCCAAACAGGGATAAGCTATGGCTACACCTTC.

The CDR3 coding sequence is TGTGCCTGGAGCGAAACCGGGACAGTCTATGGCTACACCTTC. This encodes CAWSETGTVYGYTF. V and J are TRBV30 and TRBJ1-2; TRBD1 agrees at 7 bases. Trimming took 3 bases from V and 4 from J; bases not matched to a gene: 8. The CDR3 contains 14 residues. The germline V gene has CDR1 GTSNPN and CDR2 SVGIG (reference sequence). The entire variable domain, with the rest obtained from reference TRBV30 and TRBJ1-2, is as follows: SQTIHQWPATLVQPVGSPLSLECTVEGTSNPNLYWYRQAAGRGLQLLFYSVGIGQISSEVPQNLSASRPQDRQFILSSKKLLLSDSGFYLCAWSETGTVYGYTFGSGTRLTVV.

The chain uses TRBV13 and TRBJ2-3; 7 nucleotides match TRBD2. V was pared by 1 base and J by 5 bases, with 3 bases of the junction left unmatched. Germline V gives CDR1 PRHDT, CDR2 FYEKMQ (reference sequence). The CDR3 has 14 amino acids. Here the CDR3 DNA reads TGTGCCAGCAGCTTAGCCTGGACTAGAGATACGCAGTATTTT. Its protein product is CASSLAWTRDTQYF.

The chain uses TRBV6-4 and TRBJ1-5; possibly TRBD1 for D (6 bases). CDR1 and CDR2 from the germline V gene are MRHNA and SNTAGT. The V gene lost 6 bases and the J gene lost 5 bases, with 20 bases spanning the gap. The CDR3 has 16 residues. The CDR3 sequence: CASRTPCRGRDQPQHF. In nucleotides, the CDR3 is TGTGCCAGCAGGACTCCCTGCAGGGGCAGGGATCAGCCCCAGCATTTT.

The chain uses TRBV19 and TRBJ2-5; D perhaps matches TRBD2 (6 bases). CDR3 length: 13 amino acids. Trimming took 6 bases from V and 5 from J, leaving 13 bases between them. Germline V gives CDR1 LNHDA, CDR2 SQIVND (reference sequence). In DNA form, the CDR3 reads TGTGCCAGTAGGGACTATTGGGAGGAGACCCAGTACTTC. It encodes CASRDYWEETQYF.

This rearrangement joins TRBV27 to TRBJ2-7, with 9 nucleotides matching TRBD1. Trimming cost V 2 bases and J 4 bases; bases outside gene matches: 6. CDR3 length equals 15 residues. Germline V CDR1 and CDR2: MNHEY, SMNVEV (reference sequence). The CDR3 DNA reads as TGTGCCAGCAGTTTACTACCGGGACAGGGTTACGAGCAGTACTTC. This translates into CASSLLPGQGYEQYF.

V usage is TRBV7-6 and J usage is TRBJ1-2, with 7 positions matching TRBD1. The V and J ends lost 2 bases and 3 bases, in that order; junction bases with no gene match: 3. The CDR3 has 14 residues. Germline values: CDR1 SGHVS, CDR2 FNYEAQ. CDR3 DNA: TGTGCCAGCAGCTTAAACACAGGGGACTATGGCTACACCTTC. Amino acid sequence: CASSLNTGDYGYTF. Full variable domain (missing parts from reference TRBV7-6 and TRBJ1-2): GAGVSQSPRYKVTKRGQDVALRCDPISGHVSLYWYRQALGQGPEFLTYFNYEAQQDKSGLPNDRFSAERPEGSISTLTIQRTEQRDSAMYRCASSLNTGDYGYTFGSGTRLTVV.

The genes are TRBV9 and TRBJ1-1; D not certain. Germline CDR1 is SGDLS and CDR2 is YYNGEE. This CDR3 has 14 amino acids. Trimming took off 4 bases at V and 0 bases at J, with 10 bases between the two ends. Here the CDR3 reads CASSPYLMNTEAFF. CDR3 nucleotide sequence: TGTGCCAGCAGCCCCTACCTGATGAACACTGAAGCTTTCTTT.

This chain uses TRBV10-3 with TRBJ1-2; the D gene is possibly TRBD1 (5 bases). The germline CDR1 and CDR2 sequences are ENHRY and SYGVKD. Trimming pared 2 bases from V and 4 bases from J, leaving 14 bases between. The CDR3 has 15 residues. CDR3 sequence reads: CAISEGQERGYGYTF. The CDR3 nucleotides are TGTGCCATCAGTGAGGGACAAGAAAGAGGCTATGGCTACACCTTC.

This chain uses TRBV9 with TRBJ2-3; 15 nucleotides align to TRBD2. The germline V gene encodes CDR1 SGDLS and CDR2 YYNGEE. This CDR3 contains 18 residues. V trimming: 3 bases; J trimming: 2 bases; junction bases outside the gene matches: 7. The CDR3 protein is CASSDWTSGGAITDTQYF. The DNA for the CDR3 is TGTGCCAGCAGCGACTGGACTAGCGGGGGGGCAATCACAGATACGCAGTATTTT.

The chain joins TRBV27 to TRBJ1-1; 7 bases are a match to TRBD1. Germline values: CDR1 MNHEY, CDR2 SMNVEV (reference sequence). CDR3 length equals 14 residues. Losses at the gene ends were 7 bases for V and 6 bases for J; bases not matched to a gene: 11. The chain's CDR3 is CASNRTGHEAEAFF. In DNA, the CDR3 is TGTGCCAGCAATAGGACAGGCCATGAGGCTGAAGCTTTCTTT.

The rearrangement links TRBV5-1 to TRBJ1-5; TRBD1 is a possible D gene (5 bases). Germline lookup yields CDR1 SGHRS and CDR2 YFSETQ. V was trimmed by 4 bases and J by 6 bases, leaving 17 bases between them. This CDR3 spans 15 amino acids. DNA of the CDR3: TGCGCCAGCAGCCTATGTCGGGGGGAAGGTCAGCCCCAGCATTTT. Protein product: CASSLCRGEGQPQHF.

The rearrangement links TRBV3-1 (or the pseudogene TRBV3-2) to TRBJ1-5, with TRBD1 as a possible D gene (6 bases). Germline lookup yields CDR1 LGHDT and CDR2 YNNKEL (reference sequence). V dropped 2 bases and J dropped 6 bases, with 11 bases sitting between them. The CDR3 sequence is 14 residues long. The CDR3 nucleotides read TGTGCCAGCAGCCAAATGGGGGCGGCTCAGCCCCAGCATTTT. It codes for CASSQMGAAQPQHF.

The chain carries TRBV5-1 and TRBJ2-3; 10 nucleotides align to TRBD1. Germline V lookup: CDR1 SGHRS, CDR2 YFSETQ. V lost 2 bases, J lost 2 bases, and 2 bases stayed unmatched. The CDR3 contains 15 residues. DNA of the CDR3: TGCGCCAGCAGCTTCGGGACAGGGGACACAGATACGCAGTATTTT. It codes for CASSFGTGDTDTQYF.

The CDR3 is CATSRGGAGLNTEAFF. CDR3 DNA: TGTGCCACCAGCAGAGGAGGAGCAGGGCTGAACACTGAAGCTTTCTTT. The chain joins TRBV15 to TRBJ1-1; D possibly corresponds to TRBD1 (5 bases). The V and J ends lost 1 base and 0 bases respectively, with 12 bases between them. Germline CDR1 LNHNV, CDR2 YYDKDF (reference sequence). The length of the CDR3 is 16 residues.

The CDR3 is CASSLDPGEALLHNEQFF. The CDR3, as DNA: TGTGCCAGCAGCTTAGATCCAGGGGAAGCCCTCCTACACAATGAGCAGTTCTTC. This rearrangement joins TRBV11-2 to TRBJ2-1; D perhaps matches TRBD1 (6 bases). Germline V gene data show CDR1 as SGHAT and CDR2 as FQNNGV. The V end lost 0 bases, the J end lost 5 bases, and 20 bases lay between the germline ends. This CDR3 is 18 amino acids long.

Details on this clone: The sample carries other DNA sequences with the same CDR3. The V call is TRBV3-1 (or the pseudogene TRBV3-2), the J call TRBJ2-3, with D uncertain. This CDR3 region has 12 residues. Trimming pared 1 base from V and 6 bases from J, leaving 5 bases between. Germline values: CDR1 LGHDT, CDR2 YNNKEL (reference sequence). The CDR3 DNA reads TGTGCCAGCAGCCAAGTTTCGGATACGCAGTATTTT. Encoded protein: CASSQVSDTQYF.

V and J are TRBV10-3 and TRBJ1-2; 10 bases align to TRBD1. The CDR3 has 15 residues. The germline CDR1 and CDR2 sequences are ENHRY and SYGVKD. With V trimmed by 6 bases and J by 6 bases, 10 bases remained unmatched. The CDR3 nucleotides are TGTGCCATCAGCCCGGGACAGGGGTGGAGCGATGGCTACACCTTC. It codes for CAISPGQGWSDGYTF.

V gene TRBV6-2 or TRBV6-3 combines with J gene TRBJ2-3; D is ambiguous. V lost 6 bases to trimming and J lost 5 bases, with 9 bases between them. Germline V CDR1 and CDR2: MNHEY, SVGEGT. The CDR3 sequence is 12 residues long. The CDR3 loop reads CASSSFLDTQYF. CDR3 nucleotides: TGTGCCAGCAGCTCTTTCTTAGATACGCAGTATTTT.

V gene TRBV19 combines with J gene TRBJ1-5, with D perhaps TRBD1 (5 bases). CDR1 is LNHDA and CDR2 is SQIVND in the germline V gene (reference sequence). This CDR3 spans 17 amino acids. Deletions cut 4 bases from V and 2 bases from J, with 18 bases between. The CDR3: CASSRVGGEIGNQPQHF. CDR3 DNA: TGTGCCAGTAGTAGGGTGGGGGGTGAAATCGGCAATCAGCCCCAGCATTTT.

This clone occurred once. The chain has TRBV9 and TRBJ1-3; D may be TRBD1 (6 bases). CDR3 size: 15 residues. Germline CDR1 is SGDLS and CDR2 is YYNGEE. Trimming cost V 3 bases and J 0 bases, with 10 bases left between them. The CDR3 bases are TGTGCCAGCAGCGCAGGACAGAACTCTGGAAACACCATATATTTT. Protein sequence: CASSAGQNSGNTIYF.

The V and J genes are TRBV5-5 and TRBJ2-3; D is undetermined. The CDR3 spans 15 residues. Germline lookup yields CDR1 SGHKS and CDR2 YYEKEE (reference sequence). Trimming pared 4 bases from V and 6 bases from J, leaving 18 bases between. The CDR3 protein is CASSPNALLSDTQYF. The DNA for the CDR3 is TGTGCCAGCAGCCCGAACGCCCTATTATCCGATACGCAGTATTTT. Filled out from reference TRBV5-5 and TRBJ2-3, the complete variable domain reads DAGVTQSPTHLIKTRGQQVTLRCSPISGHKSVSWYQQVLGQGPQFIFQYYEKEERGRGNFPDRFSARQFPNYSSELNVNALLLGDSALYLCASSPNALLSDTQYFGPGTRLTVL.

The chain employs TRBV30 and TRBJ1-2; D is unclear. V lost 3 bases, J lost 4 bases, and 12 bases lay in between. Per germline, CDR1 GTSNPN and CDR2 SVGIG (reference sequence). The CDR3 is made up of 13 amino acids. The DNA of the CDR3 is TGTGCCTGGAGCCTCCGGGGTGGCTATGGCTACACCTTC. It codes for CAWSLRGGYGYTF.

The chain recombines TRBV7-9 with TRBJ1-5; D is unresolved. The ends were cut back, 5 bases at V and 0 bases at J, with 8 bases in the middle. Germline CDR1 is SEHNR and CDR2 is FQNEAQ (reference sequence). There are 14 residues in the CDR3. CDR3 loop: CASSAINSNQPQHF. The CDR3 nucleotides read TGTGCCAGCAGCGCGATCAATAGCAATCAGCCCCAGCATTTT.